The 3 T cell receptor beta chains reported below all come from one sample, sequenced in a study of T cell responses to AZD1222 COVID-19 vaccine. Repertoires were generated with immunoSEQ multiplex PCR, while TCRdb's copy carries only in-frame clones and drops some. The profile shows 130,000 or so clones, about 93% of them singletons. The specimen comprised peripheral blood, sampled on day 0 of AZD1222 vaccination. The receptors originated from an adult in good health.

The chain employs TRBV18 and TRBJ2-1; TRBD2 aligns across 11 bases. Germline trimming cut 3 bases from V and 8 bases from J; bases unmatched to any gene: 9. The CDR3 covers 16 residues. Germline CDR1 KGHSH, CDR2 LQKENI. In DNA, the CDR3 is TGTGCCAGCTCACCCTTAGCGGGGGGGCTTATAGATGAGCAGTTCTTC. It is translated as CASSPLAGGLIDEQFF.

This clone occurred once. This chain links TRBV4-2 with TRBJ2-7, with 11 bases identical to TRBD1. The germline V gene encodes CDR1 LGHNA and CDR2 YNFKEQ. The CDR3 extends over 18 amino acids. Trimming cost V 0 bases and J 5 bases; bases outside gene matches: 12. The CDR3 protein is CASSQEHIGQGAFDEQYF. The CDR3 bases are TGTGCCAGCAGCCAAGAGCATATTGGACAGGGGGCTTTCGACGAGCAGTACTTC.

This clone was detected only a few times. The same CDR3 can be traced to other DNA sequences in this sample. The V and J genes are TRBV28 and TRBJ2-5; weak D call: TRBD1 (5 bases). CDR1 MDHEN and CDR2 SYDVKM come from the germline V gene. V shed 5 bases and J shed 7 bases, with 8 bases lying between them. The CDR3 length is 11 residues. The CDR3 here is CASSPGWTQYF. The CDR3 DNA follows: TGTGCCAGCAGTCCAGGGTGGACCCAGTACTTC.